The sequence of this TCR beta chain was determined in a study of T cells in women clearing cervical HPV infection. Overall study: Case blood was drawn when the lesion was first found; control blood after infection became undetectable. HLA type stays a possible confounder, typing being limited. For cases, blood was sampled a median about 150 days after lesion detection, interquartile range roughly 80 to 200 days.

Concerning this clone: Read data end 3 residues before the CDR3 end; the end is taken from the germline J gene.

The protocol was immunoSEQ multiplex PCR, while the TCRdb copy is restricted to in-frame clones and leaves out a portion. The data include about 19,000 clones; the top ten clones carry around 3.3%. Trimming removed 2 bases at V and 5 bases at J, with 13 bases between. CDR1 and CDR2 from the germline V gene are GTSNPN and SVGIG (reference sequence). This CDR3 comprises 14 residues. The sequence derives from a woman aged 18 to 75 with a cervical HPV16 infection that either progressed to CIN3+ or cleared (not recorded which). The chain joins TRBV30 to TRBJ1-5; D possibly corresponds to TRBD1 (6 bases). The sequenced sample consisted of blood buffy coat. CDR3 bases read: TGTGCCTGGAGTAGGCGACAGGTCCATCAGCCC. It translates to CAWSRRQVHQP. The full CDR3 reads CAWSRRQVHQPQHF.